These T cell receptor beta chains were read from a single sample in a study of response to subunit inactivated influenza vaccine. TCRdb itself ran the RT-PCR reads through MiXCR, one entry per CDR3 protein. The sample consists of about 160,000 distinct CDR3 sequences, roughly a tenth of them appearing once. This sample comprised non-naive T cells sorted from PBMCs, obtained about 40 days after vaccination. Source of these receptors: a middle-aged man who received an inactivated influenza vaccine. Both conserved end residues are part of each CDR3. A D gene is named only where the DNA matches it firmly. Size values are once, few and many counts, or a class for expanded clones, and some rows have none.

v_call	j_call	clone_size	cdr3_length	d_call	cdr3_aa	cdr3_nt
TRBV5-6	TRBJ1-1	few	13	TRBD1	CASNDRGKTEAFF	TGTGCCAGCAACGACAGGGGGAAGACTGAAGCTTTCTTT
TRBV13	TRBJ1-2	few	14	NA	CASSLKAGLSGYTF	TGTGCCAGCAGCTTAAAGGCAGGACTATCCGGCTACACCTTC
TRBV12-3/TRBV12-4	TRBJ1-6	few	14	NA	CASSRELGNSPLHF	TGTGCCAGCAGCCGGGAACTTGGGAATTCACCCCTCCACTTT
TRBV3-1	TRBJ2-1	NA	22	TRBD2	CASSPYPSISGTSGSLLNEQFF	TGTGCCAGCAGCCCATATCCCTCTATTTCCGGGACTAGCGGGAGCCTCTTGAATGAGCAGTTCTTC
TRBV20-1	TRBJ2-7	many	12	TRBD1	CSGGQGRNEQYF	TGCAGTGGGGGACAGGGCAGGAACGAGCAGTACTTC
TRBV27	TRBJ2-7	NA	13	NA	CASSPGRHYEQYF	TGTGCCAGCAGTCCCGGCCGTCACTACGAGCAGTACTTC
TRBV5-6	TRBJ2-3	many	13	TRBD2	CASTSRGGDTQYF	TGTGCCAGCACCTCCCGGGGGGGAGATACGCAGTATTTT
TRBV7-2	TRBJ2-2	many	16	TRBD2	CASSLMLAGGPGELFF	TGTGCCAGCAGCTTAATGCTAGCGGGAGGACCCGGGGAGCTGTTTTTT
TRBV4-2	TRBJ2-2	few	17	NA	CASSQTDRGQNTGELFF	TGTGCCAGCAGCCAAACGGACCGCGGGCAGAACACCGGGGAGCTGTTTTTT
TRBV28	TRBJ1-1	NA	16	NA	CASSSSGCVPNTEAFF	TGTGCCAGCAGTTCAAGCGGGTGTGTCCCGAACACTGAAGCTTTCTTT
TRBV11-3	TRBJ1-1	NA	13	NA	CASSIPPVVEAFF	TGTGCCAGCAGCATACCGCCGGTGGTCGAAGCTTTCTTT
TRBV12-3/TRBV12-4	TRBJ2-6	NA	14	TRBD1	CASSEGAGANVLTF	TGTGCCAGCAGCGAGGGGGCCGGGGCCAACGTCCTGACTTTC
TRBV5-1	TRBJ1-2	NA	17	NA	CASSLVPTESTPYGYTF	TGCGCCAGCAGCTTGGTTCCGACAGAGAGCACTCCCTATGGCTACACCTTC
TRBV4-3	TRBJ2-5	NA	13	NA	CASSPDLGETQYF	TGCGCCAGCAGCCCGGACTTGGGGGAGACCCAGTACTTC
TRBV7-8	TRBJ2-5	few	14	TRBD2	CASSLLGREETQYF	TGTGCCAGCAGCTTATTAGGGAGGGAAGAGACCCAGTACTTC
TRBV5-1	TRBJ2-5	NA	16	TRBD2	CASSPGLAGGQETQYF	TGCGCCAGCAGCCCCGGGCTAGCGGGGGGGCAAGAGACCCAGTACTTC
TRBV20-1	TRBJ2-1	few	14	NA	CSARDLRPYNEQFF	TGCAGTGCTAGAGATTTGCGGCCCTACAATGAGCAGTTCTTC
TRBV7-9	TRBJ2-3	few	15	NA	CASSPSLGSTDTQYF	TGTGCCAGCAGCCCCTCTTTAGGGAGCACAGATACGCAGTATTTT
TRBV27	TRBJ1-2	few	16	NA	CASSLRPGTTWYGYTF	TGTGCCAGCAGTTTACGTCCCGGGACAACTTGGTATGGCTACACCTTC
TRBV20-1	TRBJ2-5	NA	15	TRBD1	CSANRDRKGQETQYF	TGCAGTGCTAACCGGGACAGAAAGGGGCAAGAGACCCAGTACTTC
TRBV7-2	TRBJ1-6	many	16	TRBD1	CASSSSWTGNNSPLHF	TGTGCCAGCAGCTCGTCTTGGACAGGGAATAATTCACCCCTCCACTTT
TRBV4-1	TRBJ2-1	few	15	NA	CASSQDVQYKDEQFF	TGCGCCAGCAGCCAAGACGTACAGTATAAGGATGAGCAGTTCTTC
TRBV20-1	TRBJ2-1	NA	17	TRBD2	CSAQGLAGGSKYNEQFF	TGCAGTGCGCAGGGACTAGCGGGAGGATCGAAGTACAATGAGCAGTTCTTC
TRBV12-3/TRBV12-4	TRBJ1-5	NA	14	NA	CASSIRRGSQPQHF	TGTGCCAGCAGTATAAGAAGGGGATCTCAGCCCCAGCATTTT
TRBV6-5	TRBJ2-5	few	13	TRBD2	CASSRVGGGAQYF	TGTGCCAGCAGTAGAGTAGGCGGGGGTGCCCAGTACTTC
TRBV28	TRBJ2-5	few	14	NA	CASSLATTPETQYF	TGTGCCAGCAGTCTGGCGACAACCCCCGAGACCCAGTACTTC
TRBV20-1	TRBJ2-1	NA	13	NA	CSVISANGGEQFF	TGCAGTGTTATCAGCGCGAACGGCGGCGAGCAGTTCTTC
TRBV2	TRBJ1-1	few	13	NA	CASTPDRNTEAFF	TGTGCCAGCACTCCGGACAGAAACACTGAAGCTTTCTTT
TRBV15	TRBJ2-5	NA	14	NA	CATSREAGRETQYF	TGTGCCACCAGCAGAGAGGCCGGCAGGGAGACCCAGTACTTC
TRBV20-1	TRBJ2-5	NA	14	TRBD2	CSADISGRAETQYF	TGCAGTGCTGACATCAGCGGGAGGGCAGAGACCCAGTACTTC
TRBV7-9	TRBJ1-3	many	17	TRBD1	CASSLTGQHNSGNTIYF	TGTGCCAGCAGCTTAACGGGACAGCATAACTCTGGAAACACCATATATTTT
TRBV7-9	TRBJ1-6	few	14	TRBD1	CASSMGGGNSPLHF	TGTGCCAGCAGCATGGGAGGGGGCAATTCACCCCTCCACTTT
TRBV18	TRBJ2-7	few	13	NA	CASSPLKGYEQYF	TGTGCCAGCTCACCGCTGAAGGGGTACGAGCAGTACTTC
TRBV6-5	TRBJ1-6	few	15	TRBD1	CASSYTGDDNSPLHF	TGTGCCAGCAGTTATACAGGGGACGATAATTCACCCCTCCACTTT
TRBV4-3	TRBJ1-4	NA	17	TRBD1	CASSQVTGGRGSEKLFF	TGCGCCAGCAGCCAGGTGACAGGGGGCCGAGGCAGTGAAAAACTGTTTTTT
TRBV7-9	TRBJ1-4	NA	15	NA	CASSLVLATGEKLFF	TGTGCCAGCAGCTTAGTATTGGCCACCGGTGAAAAACTGTTTTTT
TRBV20-1	TRBJ2-3	NA	15	TRBD2	CSARDGGRSTDTQYF	TGCAGTGCTAGAGATGGCGGGAGGAGCACAGATACGCAGTATTTT
TRBV6-2/TRBV6-3	TRBJ2-1	NA	17	TRBD2	CASSSNSGRAFYNEQFF	TGTGCCAGCAGTTCAAATAGCGGGAGGGCCTTCTACAATGAGCAGTTCTTC
TRBV19	TRBJ1-4	NA	13	NA	CASSANRNEKLFF	TGTGCCAGTAGTGCAAACAGAAATGAAAAACTGTTTTTT
TRBV11-2	TRBJ2-1	NA	14	TRBD2	CASSRGGGPNEQFF	TGTGCCAGCAGCAGGGGCGGGGGACCCAATGAGCAGTTCTTC
TRBV6-2/TRBV6-3	TRBJ2-2	few	14	TRBD2	CASTSGLTTGELFF	TGTGCCAGCACTAGCGGGCTGACCACCGGGGAGCTGTTTTTT
TRBV4-3	TRBJ1-2	many	15	TRBD1	CASSLDRGDIYGYTF	TGCGCCAGCAGTCTCGACAGGGGGGATATCTATGGCTACACCTTC